These 5 T cell receptor beta chains were all obtained from the same sample, sequenced in a study of blood T cell repertoires in COVID-19. Using immunoSEQ multiplex PCR, the repertoire was profiled, and TCRdb retains in-frame clones only, with some absent. This table holds approximately 230,000 clones, about 91% found once. The sample was peripheral blood. These receptors all stem from a man aged 80 or over with acute or convalescent COVID-19.

The rearrangement links TRBV9 to TRBJ1-5; no clear D. The CDR3 is 12 residues long. Trimming left V 3 bases short and J 10 bases short, with 11 bases between. Looked up from germline, CDR1 is SGDLS and CDR2 is YYNGEE. For the CDR3, the DNA is TGTGCCAGCAGCGGGAGAGAGGGTCCCCAGCATTTT. Residues: CASSGREGPQHF.

The genes are TRBV24-1 and TRBJ2-3, with TRBD1 matching over 10 bases. The germline gives CDR1 KGHDR, CDR2 SFDVKD. This CDR3 is built from 14 residues. V dropped 5 bases and J dropped 5; count of bases not matched to a gene: 3. CDR3 DNA sequence: TGTGCCACCAGTGGACAGGGGGCGGGAGATACGCAGTATTTT. This codes for CATSGQGAGDTQYF.

Concerning this clone: Within the sample, other DNA sequences also encode this same CDR3. The chain recombines TRBV4-3 with TRBJ1-5, with D uncertain. In germline, CDR1 is LGHNA, CDR2 YSLEER. This CDR3 has 13 residues. V lost 0 bases, J lost 6 bases, and 6 bases lay in between. CDR3 in amino acids: CASSQDPGQPQHF. CDR3 DNA sequence: TGCGCCAGCAGCCAAGATCCGGGTCAGCCCCAGCATTTT.

The chain's CDR3 is CASTAGRGENNEQFF. DNA for the CDR3: TGTGCCAGCACCGCTGGGAGGGGGGAAAACAATGAGCAGTTCTTC. This sequence joins TRBV7-9 and TRBJ2-1; D possibly corresponds to TRBD2 (7 bases). The length of the CDR3 is 15 residues. The V end lost 7 bases, the J end lost 5 bases, and 18 bases lay between the germline ends. Germline assignment: CDR1 SEHNR and CDR2 FQNEAQ (reference sequence).

This clone came up once. The chain links TRBV2 to TRBJ2-3; D may be TRBD2 (6 bases). This CDR3 has 15 residues. Germline V gives CDR1 SNHLY, CDR2 FYNNEI. The germline V and J ends were trimmed by 8 bases and 6 bases, with 21 bases remaining between them. The DNA of the CDR3 is TGTGCCAGCCCGAGATCCGGGAGTTTTACGGATACGCAGTATTTT. This gives the protein CASPRSGSFTDTQYF.